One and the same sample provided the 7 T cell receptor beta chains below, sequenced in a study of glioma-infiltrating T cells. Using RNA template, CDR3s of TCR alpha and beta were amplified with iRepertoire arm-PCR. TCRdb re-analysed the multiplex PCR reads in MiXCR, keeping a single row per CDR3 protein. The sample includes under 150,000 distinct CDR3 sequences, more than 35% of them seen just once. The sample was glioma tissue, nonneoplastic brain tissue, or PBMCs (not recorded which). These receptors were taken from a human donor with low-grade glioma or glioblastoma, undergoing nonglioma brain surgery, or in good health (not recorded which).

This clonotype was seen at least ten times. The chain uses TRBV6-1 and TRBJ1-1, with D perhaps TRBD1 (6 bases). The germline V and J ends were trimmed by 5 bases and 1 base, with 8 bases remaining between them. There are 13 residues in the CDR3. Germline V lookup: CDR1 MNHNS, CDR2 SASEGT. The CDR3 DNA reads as TGTGCCAGCAGTCTGACAGGGAACACTGAAGCTTTCTTT. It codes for CASSLTGNTEAFF.

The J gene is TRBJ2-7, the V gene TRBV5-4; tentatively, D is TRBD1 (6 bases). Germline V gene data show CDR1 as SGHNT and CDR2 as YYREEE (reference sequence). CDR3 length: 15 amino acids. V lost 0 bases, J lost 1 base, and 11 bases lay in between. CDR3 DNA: TGTGCCAGCAGCTTGGGGCAGGACAGTTCCTACGAGCAGTACTTC. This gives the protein CASSLGQDSSYEQYF.

The CDR3 here is CSAPPPRASGNEQFF. The CDR3 nucleotides read TGCAGTGCTCCTCCGCCGAGGGCTAGCGGGAATGAGCAGTTCTTC. J is TRBJ2-1 and V is TRBV20-1; 8 bases line up with TRBD2. Germline values: CDR1 DFQATT, CDR2 SNEGSKA (reference sequence). Germline trimming cut 5 bases from V and 7 bases from J; bases unmatched to any gene: 13. The CDR3 has 15 amino acids.

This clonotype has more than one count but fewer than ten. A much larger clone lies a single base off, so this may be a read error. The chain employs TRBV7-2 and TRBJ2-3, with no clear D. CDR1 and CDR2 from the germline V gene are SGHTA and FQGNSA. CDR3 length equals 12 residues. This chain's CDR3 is CARSSYTDTQYF. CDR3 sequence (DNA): TGTGCCCGCAGCTCCTACACAGATACGCAGTATTTT. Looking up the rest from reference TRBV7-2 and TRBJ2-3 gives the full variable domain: GAGVSQSPSNKVTEKGKDVELRCDPISGHTALYWYRQSLGQGLEFLIYFQGNSAPDKSGLPSDRFSAERTGGSVSTLTIQRTQQEDSAVYLCARSSYTDTQYFGPGTRLTVL.

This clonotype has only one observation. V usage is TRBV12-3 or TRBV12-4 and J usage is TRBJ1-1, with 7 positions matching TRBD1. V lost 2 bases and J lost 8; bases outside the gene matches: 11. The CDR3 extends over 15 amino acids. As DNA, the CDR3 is TGTGCCAGCAGTTTAAGTAGCTACAGGGGTACCGAAGCTTTCTTT. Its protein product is CASSLSSYRGTEAFF.

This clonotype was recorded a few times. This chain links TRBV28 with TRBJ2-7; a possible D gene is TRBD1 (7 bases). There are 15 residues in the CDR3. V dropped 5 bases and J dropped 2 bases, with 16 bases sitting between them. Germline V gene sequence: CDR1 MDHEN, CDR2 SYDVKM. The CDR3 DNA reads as TGTGCCAGCAGTCCGGCAGGGGGGACCCCCTACGAGCAGTACTTC. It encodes CASSPAGGTPYEQYF.

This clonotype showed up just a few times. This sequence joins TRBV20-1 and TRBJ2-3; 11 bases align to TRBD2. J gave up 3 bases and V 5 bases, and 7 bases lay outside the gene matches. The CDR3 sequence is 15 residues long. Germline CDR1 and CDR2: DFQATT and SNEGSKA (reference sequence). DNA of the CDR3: TGCAGTGCTGTGGGACTAGCGGAGAGTACAGATACGCAGTATTTT. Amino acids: CSAVGLAESTDTQYF.